This TCR beta chain was recovered during a study of blood T cell repertoires in COVID-19. Patients from Seattle were sampled longitudinally, starting during active infection. This clone was found a few times. In the authors' workflow: It was from reference gene primer amplification that nucleated cell counts were estimated. Assay: immunoSEQ multiplex PCR; the TCRdb copy retains only in-frame clones and omits some. V and J calls and clone size follow that table, whereas D and trimming were derived from the DNA. The top ten hold around 3.3% of the sample, which has roughly 87,000 clones, approximately 85% seen once. Sequences were obtained from peripheral blood. The clonotype originates from an elderly woman with COVID-19, enrolled during active disease.

In DNA, the CDR3 is TGTGCCAGCAGCCAGTGGGGGGAGTATCAGCCCCAGCATTTT. It codes for CASSQWGEYQPQHF. The V gene is TRBV5-6, the J gene TRBJ1-5, with D perhaps matching TRBD1 (5 bases). Germline CDR1 reads SGHDT; CDR2 reads YYEEEE. Trimming left V 4 bases short and J 5 bases short, with 13 bases between. CDR3 length: 14 amino acids.